Sequencing of this TCR beta chain was carried out in a study of human T cells and chemical hapten exposure. Study-level points and caveats: While controls formed fewer of them, expanded TCRs formed significantly more large CDR3 similarity clusters.

This clonotype was counted many times. Its cognate antigen is unknown. The library attached unique molecular identifiers to individual cDNA molecules. Authors' analysis steps: Across samples, TCR counts had a median of about 92,000 and ranged from roughly 23,224 to 700,000. One entry per CDR3 protein, called by TCRdb with MiXCR from the RACE reads. TCRdb, not the original authors, processed these V and J calls. In the table there are 300,000 to 450,000 distinct CDR3 sequences, less than 6.5% of which are singletons. The time point was: pre-sensitization, week 0. Treatment specified: therapeutic diphenylcyclopropenone sensitization with weekly scalp DPC. The germline gives CDR1 ENHRY, CDR2 SYGVKD. The CDR3 extends over 13 amino acids. V was shortened by 1 base and J by 5 bases, with 6 bases between the two germline ends.

The chain joins TRBV10-3 to TRBJ2-1; tentative D call: TRBD2 (5 bases). The clonotype comes from a woman in her fifties or sixties with alopecia areata. Some clones in this sample may be carry-over from other donors' samples. The sequences come from whole blood, collected in connection with sensitization to the hapten diphenylcyclopropenone (DPC). CDR3 protein: CAISELRDNEQFF. CDR3 sequence (DNA): TGTGCCATCAGTGAGTTGCGGGACAATGAGCAGTTCTTC.